This is a list of T cell receptor beta chains from one sample in a study of blood T cell repertoires in COVID-19. Sequenced by immunoSEQ multiplex PCR; TCRdb stores in-frame clones only, minus some. The sample includes fewer than 90,000 clones, 80% of them seen just once. The sequenced sample was peripheral blood. These receptors came from a woman of 80 years or more with acute or convalescent COVID-19. Both conserved end residues are part of each CDR3. The order of the fields is J gene, clone size, V gene, D gene, CDR3 DNA, CDR3 protein. The D gene is left open where the match is weak. A row's size may be missing; if present it is once, few, many or a size class.

TRBJ1-6,NA,TRBV10-3,NA,TGTGCCATCAGTGACAGCTATAATTCACCCCTCCACTTT,CAISDSYNSPLHF
TRBJ2-7,many,TRBV11-2,NA,TGTGCCAGCAGCTTAGACCAGACTTCATACGAGCAGTACTTC,CASSLDQTSYEQYF
TRBJ1-2,NA,TRBV6-1,NA,TGTGCCAGCAGTGAAGCCTGGAGAGCCCTTTTTGGCTACACCTTC,CASSEAWRALFGYTF
TRBJ2-6,NA,TRBV3-1/TRBV3-2,NA,TGTGCCAGCAGCTTGGTCAGCTCTGGGGCCAACGTCCTGACTTTC,CASSLVSSGANVLTF
TRBJ2-3,NA,TRBV14,TRBD2,TGTGCCAGCAGCCAAGTTATTACGGCCCGGACTAGCGGAGATACGCAGTATTTT,CASSQVITARTSGDTQYF
TRBJ2-7,once,TRBV6-5,TRBD2,TGTGCCAGCAGTACTAGCGGGAGGAAGAACGAGCAGTACTTC,CASSTSGRKNEQYF
TRBJ2-5,NA,TRBV7-9,NA,TGTGCCAGCAGCTTAGAATGGGGCCTAGAGACCCAGTACTTC,CASSLEWGLETQYF
TRBJ1-2,once,TRBV3-1/TRBV3-2,NA,TGTGCCAGCAGCCAAGGATTCGGTGGGGCAGGTCGACCCTATGGCTACACCTTC,CASSQGFGGAGRPYGYTF
TRBJ2-5,NA,TRBV9,TRBD2,TGTGCCAGCAGCCCAGGGACTAGCGGGAGTGAGACCCAGTACTTC,CASSPGTSGSETQYF
TRBJ2-2,NA,TRBV5-8,NA,TGTGCCAGCAGTCGTGGAGTCACCGGGGAGCTGTTTTTT,CASSRGVTGELFF
TRBJ1-1,once,TRBV7-2,NA,TGTGCCAGCAGCTACACAGGAAACACTGAAGCTTTCTTT,CASSYTGNTEAFF
TRBJ2-1,NA,TRBV24-1,NA,TGTGCCACCAGTGACCCCCTCGGGGGGCAGTTCTTC,CATSDPLGGQFF
TRBJ2-5,NA,TRBV24-1,TRBD1,TGTGCCACCAGTGAAGGGTCCGCACCATGGACAGGGGAGACCCAGTACTTC,CATSEGSAPWTGETQYF
TRBJ2-7,NA,TRBV18,NA,TGTGCCAGCTCAGGGGGCGACTCATACGAGCAGTACTTC,CASSGGDSYEQYF